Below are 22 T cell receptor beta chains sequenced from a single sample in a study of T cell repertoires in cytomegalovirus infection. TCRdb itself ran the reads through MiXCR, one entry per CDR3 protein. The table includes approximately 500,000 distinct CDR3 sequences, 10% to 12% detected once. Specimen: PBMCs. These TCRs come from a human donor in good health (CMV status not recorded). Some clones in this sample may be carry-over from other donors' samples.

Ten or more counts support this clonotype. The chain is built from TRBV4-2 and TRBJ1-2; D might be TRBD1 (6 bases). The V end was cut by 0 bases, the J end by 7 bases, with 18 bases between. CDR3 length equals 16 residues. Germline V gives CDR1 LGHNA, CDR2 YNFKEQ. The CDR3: CASSQEWEGGGRGYTF. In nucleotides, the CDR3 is TGTGCCAGCAGCCAAGAATGGGAAGGGGGAGGACGTGGCTACACCTTC.

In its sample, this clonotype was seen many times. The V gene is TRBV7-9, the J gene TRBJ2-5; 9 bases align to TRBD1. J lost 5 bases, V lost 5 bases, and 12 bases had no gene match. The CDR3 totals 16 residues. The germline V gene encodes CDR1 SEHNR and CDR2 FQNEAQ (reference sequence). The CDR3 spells CASSLLLGTGRETQYF. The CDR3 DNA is TGTGCCAGCAGCCTTCTCCTAGGGACAGGGCGGGAGACCCAGTACTTC. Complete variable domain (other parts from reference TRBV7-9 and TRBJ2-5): DTGVSQNPRHKITKRGQNVTFRCDPISEHNRLYWYRQTLGQGPEFLTYFQNEAQLEKSRLLSDRFSAERPKGSFSTLEIQRTEQGDSAMYLCASSLLLGTGRETQYFGPGTRLLVL.

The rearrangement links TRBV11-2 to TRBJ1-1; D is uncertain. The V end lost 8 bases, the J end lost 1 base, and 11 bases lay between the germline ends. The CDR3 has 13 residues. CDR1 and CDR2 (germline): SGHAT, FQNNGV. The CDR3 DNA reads TGTGCCAGCGCGGCGGCGGGGAACACTGAAGCTTTCTTT. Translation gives CASAAAGNTEAFF. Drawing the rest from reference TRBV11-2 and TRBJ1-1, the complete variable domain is EAGVAQSPRYKIIEKRQSVAFWCNPISGHATLYWYQQILGQGPKLLIQFQNNGVVDDSQLPKDRFSAERLKGVDSTLKIQPAKLEDSAVYLCASAAAGNTEAFFGQGTRLTVV.

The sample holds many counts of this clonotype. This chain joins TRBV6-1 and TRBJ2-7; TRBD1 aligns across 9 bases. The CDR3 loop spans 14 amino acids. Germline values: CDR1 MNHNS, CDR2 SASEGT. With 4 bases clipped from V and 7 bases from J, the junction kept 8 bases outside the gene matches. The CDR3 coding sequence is TGTGCCAGCAGTGCAGTCCAGGGGACAGGGGAGCAGTACTTC. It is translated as CASSAVQGTGEQYF.

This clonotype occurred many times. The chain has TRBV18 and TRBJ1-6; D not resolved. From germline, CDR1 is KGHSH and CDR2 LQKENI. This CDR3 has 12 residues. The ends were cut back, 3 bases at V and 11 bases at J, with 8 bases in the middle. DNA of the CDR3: TGTGCCAGCTCACCGGGGAGTCCACCCCTCCACTTT. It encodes CASSPGSPPLHF.

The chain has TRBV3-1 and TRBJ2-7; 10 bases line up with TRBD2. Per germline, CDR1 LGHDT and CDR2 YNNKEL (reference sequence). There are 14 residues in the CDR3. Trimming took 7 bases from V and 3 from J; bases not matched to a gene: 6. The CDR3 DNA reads TGTGCCAGCACCGTAGCGGGGGGAGACTACGAGCAGTACTTC. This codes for CASTVAGGDYEQYF.

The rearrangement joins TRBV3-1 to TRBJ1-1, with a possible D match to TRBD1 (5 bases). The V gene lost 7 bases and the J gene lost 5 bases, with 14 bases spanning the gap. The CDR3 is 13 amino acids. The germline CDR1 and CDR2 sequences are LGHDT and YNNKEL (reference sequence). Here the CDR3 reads CASTRVPGTEAFF. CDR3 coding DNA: TGTGCCAGCACCAGGGTCCCGGGGACTGAAGCTTTCTTT.

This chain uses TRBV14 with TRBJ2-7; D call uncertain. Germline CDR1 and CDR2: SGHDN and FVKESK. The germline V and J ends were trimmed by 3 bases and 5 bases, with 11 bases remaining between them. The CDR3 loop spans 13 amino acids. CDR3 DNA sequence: TGTGCCAGCAGCCAGTGGCGTGTGAACGAGCAGTACTTC. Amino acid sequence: CASSQWRVNEQYF.

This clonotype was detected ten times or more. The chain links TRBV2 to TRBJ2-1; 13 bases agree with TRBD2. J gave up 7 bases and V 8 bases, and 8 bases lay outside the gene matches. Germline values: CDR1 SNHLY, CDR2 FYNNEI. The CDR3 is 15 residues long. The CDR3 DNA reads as TGTGCCAGCGCCCGACTAGCGGGAGGAGGTAATGAGCAGTTCTTC. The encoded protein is CASARLAGGGNEQFF.

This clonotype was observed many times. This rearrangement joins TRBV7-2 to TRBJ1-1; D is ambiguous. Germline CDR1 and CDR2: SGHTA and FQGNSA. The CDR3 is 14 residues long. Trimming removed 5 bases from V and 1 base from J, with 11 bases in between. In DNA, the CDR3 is TGTGCCAGCAGCCCGGGGAGTTCGAACACTGAAGCTTTCTTT. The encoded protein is CASSPGSSNTEAFF.

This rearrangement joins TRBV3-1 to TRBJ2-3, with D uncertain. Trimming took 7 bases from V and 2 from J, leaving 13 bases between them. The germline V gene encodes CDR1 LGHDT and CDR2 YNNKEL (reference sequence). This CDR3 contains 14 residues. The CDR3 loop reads CASTPGGTTDTQYF. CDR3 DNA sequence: TGTGCCAGCACCCCGGGCGGAACCACAGATACGCAGTATTTT.

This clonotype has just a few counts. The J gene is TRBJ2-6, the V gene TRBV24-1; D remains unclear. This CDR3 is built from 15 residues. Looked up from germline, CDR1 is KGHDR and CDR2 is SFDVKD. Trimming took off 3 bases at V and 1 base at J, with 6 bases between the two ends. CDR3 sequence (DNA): TGTGCCACCAGTGATATAGGGTCTGGGGCCAACGTCCTGACTTTC. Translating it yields CATSDIGSGANVLTF.

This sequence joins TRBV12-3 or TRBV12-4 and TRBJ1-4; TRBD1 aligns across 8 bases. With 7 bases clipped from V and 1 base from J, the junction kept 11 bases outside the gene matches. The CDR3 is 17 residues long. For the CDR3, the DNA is TGTGCCAGCACCTTCTCGACAGGGGAGGGAACTAATGAAAAACTGTTTTTT. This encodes CASTFSTGEGTNEKLFF.

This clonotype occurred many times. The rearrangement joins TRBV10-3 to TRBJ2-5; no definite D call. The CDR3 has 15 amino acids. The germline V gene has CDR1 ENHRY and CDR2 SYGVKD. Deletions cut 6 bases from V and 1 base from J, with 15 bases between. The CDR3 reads CAISQTSASQETQYF. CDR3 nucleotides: TGTGCCATCAGCCAAACCTCGGCCAGCCAAGAGACCCAGTACTTC.

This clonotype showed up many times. The CDR3 bases are TGTGCTACTAATGGGGGGAGAAACACCGGGGAGCTGTTTTTT. Protein: CATNGGRNTGELFF. The V call is TRBV27, the J call TRBJ2-2; a possible D gene is TRBD2 (6 bases). Germline loops: CDR1 MNHEY, CDR2 SMNVEV (reference sequence). The CDR3 has 14 amino acids.

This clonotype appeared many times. The CDR3 sequence: CASSQTTSGPLNEQFF. Here the CDR3 DNA reads TGTGCCAGCAGCCAAACCACTAGCGGTCCGCTCAATGAGCAGTTCTTC. This sequence joins TRBV4-2 and TRBJ2-1; 8 nucleotides align to TRBD2. Germline-derived CDR1 and CDR2 are LGHNA and YNFKEQ. The CDR3 runs to 16 residues. V was pared by 2 bases and J by 6 bases, with 9 bases of the junction left unmatched.

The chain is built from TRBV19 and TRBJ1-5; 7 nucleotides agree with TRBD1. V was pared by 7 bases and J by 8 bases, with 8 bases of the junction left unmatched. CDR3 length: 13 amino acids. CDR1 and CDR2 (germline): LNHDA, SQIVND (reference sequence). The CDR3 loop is CASTRDSREPQHF. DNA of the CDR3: TGTGCCAGTACTAGGGACAGTCGGGAGCCCCAGCATTTT.

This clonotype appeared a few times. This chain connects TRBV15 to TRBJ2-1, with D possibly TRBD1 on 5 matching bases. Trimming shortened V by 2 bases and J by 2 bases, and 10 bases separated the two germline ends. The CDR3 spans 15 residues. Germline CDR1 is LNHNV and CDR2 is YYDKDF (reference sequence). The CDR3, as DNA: TGTGCCACCAGCAGACTCCAGGGAACCTACAATGAGCAGTTCTTC. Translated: CATSRLQGTYNEQFF.

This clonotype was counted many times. The CDR3 DNA follows: TGTGCCAGTAGTCCCCAAGGACAGCGAGGGGCTGAAGCTTTCTTT. Amino acid sequence: CASSPQGQRGAEAFF. The V and J genes are TRBV19 and TRBJ1-1; possible D gene TRBD1, 6 bases. Trimming took off 5 bases at V and 6 bases at J, with 19 bases between the two ends. CDR1 LNHDA and CDR2 SQIVND come from the germline V gene (reference sequence). This CDR3 is 15 amino acids long.

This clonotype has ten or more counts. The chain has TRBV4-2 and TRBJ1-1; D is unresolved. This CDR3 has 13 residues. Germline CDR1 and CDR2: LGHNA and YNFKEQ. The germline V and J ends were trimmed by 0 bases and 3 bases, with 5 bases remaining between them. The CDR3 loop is CASSQDRDTEAFF. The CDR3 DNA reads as TGTGCCAGCAGCCAAGATAGGGACACTGAAGCTTTCTTT.

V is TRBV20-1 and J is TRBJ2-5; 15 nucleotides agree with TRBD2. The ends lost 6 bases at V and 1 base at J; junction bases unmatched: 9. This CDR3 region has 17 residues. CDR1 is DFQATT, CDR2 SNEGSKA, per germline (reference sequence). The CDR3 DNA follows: TGCAGTGCCAGGACTAGCGGGAGGGCCGCTTTCCAAGAGACCCAGTACTTC. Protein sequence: CSARTSGRAAFQETQYF.

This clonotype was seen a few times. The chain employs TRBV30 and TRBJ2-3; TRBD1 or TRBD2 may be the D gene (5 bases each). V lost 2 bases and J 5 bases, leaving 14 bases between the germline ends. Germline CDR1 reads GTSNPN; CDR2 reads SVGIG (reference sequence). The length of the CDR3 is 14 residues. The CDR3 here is CAWSSRGPRDTQYF. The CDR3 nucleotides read TGTGCCTGGAGTAGTAGGGGACCACGAGATACGCAGTATTTT.